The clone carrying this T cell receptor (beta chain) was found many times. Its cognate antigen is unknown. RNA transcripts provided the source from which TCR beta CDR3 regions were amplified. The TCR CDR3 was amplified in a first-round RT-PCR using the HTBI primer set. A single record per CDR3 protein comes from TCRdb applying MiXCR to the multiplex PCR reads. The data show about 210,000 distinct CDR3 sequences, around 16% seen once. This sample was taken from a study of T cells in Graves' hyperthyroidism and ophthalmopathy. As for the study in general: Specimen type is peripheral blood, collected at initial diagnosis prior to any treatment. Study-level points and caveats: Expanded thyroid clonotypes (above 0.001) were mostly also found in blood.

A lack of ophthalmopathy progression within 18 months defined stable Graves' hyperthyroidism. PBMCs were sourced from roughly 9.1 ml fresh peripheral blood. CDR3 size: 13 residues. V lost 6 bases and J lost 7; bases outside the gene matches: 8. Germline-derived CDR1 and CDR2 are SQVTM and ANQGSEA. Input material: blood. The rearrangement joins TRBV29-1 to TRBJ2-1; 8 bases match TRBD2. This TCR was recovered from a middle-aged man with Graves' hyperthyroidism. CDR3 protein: CSVSGGAINEQFF. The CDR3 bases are TGCAGCGTGTCCGGGGGGGCCATTAATGAGCAGTTCTTC.